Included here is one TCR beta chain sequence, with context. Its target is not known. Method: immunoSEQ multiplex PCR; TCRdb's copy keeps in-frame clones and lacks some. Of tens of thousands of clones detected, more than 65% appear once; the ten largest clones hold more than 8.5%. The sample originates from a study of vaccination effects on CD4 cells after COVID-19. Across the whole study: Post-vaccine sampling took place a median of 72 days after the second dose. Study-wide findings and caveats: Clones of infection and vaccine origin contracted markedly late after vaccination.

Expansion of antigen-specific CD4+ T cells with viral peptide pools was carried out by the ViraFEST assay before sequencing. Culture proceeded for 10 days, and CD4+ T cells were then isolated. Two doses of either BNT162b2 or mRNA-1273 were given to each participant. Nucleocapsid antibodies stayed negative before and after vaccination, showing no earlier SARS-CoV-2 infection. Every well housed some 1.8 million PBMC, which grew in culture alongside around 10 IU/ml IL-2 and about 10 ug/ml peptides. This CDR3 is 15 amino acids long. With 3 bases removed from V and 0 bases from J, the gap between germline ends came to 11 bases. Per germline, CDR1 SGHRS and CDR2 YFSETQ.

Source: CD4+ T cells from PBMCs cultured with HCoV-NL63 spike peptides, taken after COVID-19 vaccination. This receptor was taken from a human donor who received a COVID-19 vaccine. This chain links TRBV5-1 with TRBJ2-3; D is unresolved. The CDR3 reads CASSSTFTSTDTQYF. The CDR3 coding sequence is TGCGCCAGCAGCTCCACATTTACTAGCACAGATACGCAGTATTTT.